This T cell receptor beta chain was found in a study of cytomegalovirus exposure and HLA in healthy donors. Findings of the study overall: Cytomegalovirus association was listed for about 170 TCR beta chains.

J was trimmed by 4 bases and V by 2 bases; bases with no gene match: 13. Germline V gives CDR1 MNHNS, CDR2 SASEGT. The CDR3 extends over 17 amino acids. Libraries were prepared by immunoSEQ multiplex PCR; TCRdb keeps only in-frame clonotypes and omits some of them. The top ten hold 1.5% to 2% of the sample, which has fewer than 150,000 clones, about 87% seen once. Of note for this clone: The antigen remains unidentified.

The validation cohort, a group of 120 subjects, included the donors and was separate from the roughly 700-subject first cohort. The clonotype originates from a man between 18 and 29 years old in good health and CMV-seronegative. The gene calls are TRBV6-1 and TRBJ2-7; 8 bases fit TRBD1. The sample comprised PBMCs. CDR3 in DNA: TGTGCCAGCAGTGAAAGAATGTATGCGGACAGGGTGTACGAGCAGTACTTC. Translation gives CASSERMYADRVYEQYF.